This T cell receptor beta chain was sequenced in a study of T cell responses to AZD1222 COVID-19 vaccine. The table lists this clone with a few counts. This CDR3 comprises 17 residues. Germline V gene lookup returns CDR1 LNHDA and CDR2 SQIVND (reference sequence). Losses at the gene ends were 4 bases for V and 2 bases for J; bases not matched to a gene: 9. Libraries were prepared by immunoSEQ multiplex PCR; TCRdb keeps only in-frame clonotypes and omits some of them. The data hold about 130,000 clones, with approximately 90% observed a single time. The V gene is TRBV19, the J gene TRBJ2-1; 9 bases line up with TRBD1. This sequence originates from an adult who received the AZD1222 COVID-19 vaccine. The material sequenced was peripheral blood, taken 28 days after the second AZD1222 dose. CDR3 protein: CASSTRGTGLTYNEQFF. The CDR3 DNA follows: TGTGCCAGTAGTACCCGAGGGACAGGGCTAACCTACAATGAGCAGTTCTTC.